These 10 T cell receptor beta chains originate from one sample sequenced in a study of CD8 T cells in Susac syndrome. After extraction with the RNeasy kit, about 0.45 to 1 ug of the RNA was reverse transcribed using random hexamers. TCRdb re-analysed the immunoSEQ multiplex PCR reads in MiXCR, keeping a single row per CDR3 protein. Of roughly 190,000 distinct CDR3 sequences in the sample, over 85% were seen once. Material for sequencing was CD4+ T cells from PBMCs. Source of these receptors: a human donor in good health.

The DNA for the CDR3 is TGTGCCAGCAGCATCCTAGGGGCACACACAGATACGCAGTATTTT. Translating it yields CASSILGAHTDTQYF. This chain links TRBV12-3 or TRBV12-4 with TRBJ2-3, with D maybe TRBD1 (5 bases). V was shortened by 6 bases and J by 2 bases, with 15 bases between the two germline ends. The CDR3 extends over 15 amino acids.

J is TRBJ2-6 and V is TRBV18; the D is unclear. V shed 3 bases and J shed 0 bases, with 9 bases lying between them. The CDR3 loop spans 16 amino acids. Germline V gives CDR1 KGHSH, CDR2 LQKENI. The CDR3 loop reads CASSPKGGSGANVLTF. The CDR3 DNA reads TGTGCCAGCTCACCCAAGGGCGGCTCTGGGGCCAACGTCCTGACTTTC.

The chain carries TRBV28 and TRBJ2-7; D perhaps matches TRBD2 (6 bases). The CDR3 covers 14 residues. V was trimmed by 5 bases and J by 6 bases, leaving 17 bases between them. The germline V gene has CDR1 MDHEN and CDR2 SYDVKM. CDR3 protein: CASSATTSRVEQYF. DNA for the CDR3: TGTGCCAGCAGTGCAACGACTAGTCGGGTCGAGCAGTACTTC.

J is TRBJ1-5 and V is TRBV24-1, with 8 bases matching TRBD1. Germline lookup yields CDR1 KGHDR and CDR2 SFDVKD. The V and J ends lost 9 bases and 4 bases, in that order; junction bases with no gene match: 10. The CDR3 loop spans 15 amino acids. CDR3 region: CATRSGQGGNQPQHF. Here the CDR3 DNA reads TGTGCCACCCGATCCGGACAGGGCGGGAATCAGCCCCAGCATTTT.

This chain connects TRBV20-1 to TRBJ2-1, with D perhaps matching TRBD2 (6 bases). The CDR3 contains 15 residues. The germline V and J ends were trimmed by 0 bases and 9 bases, with 18 bases remaining between them. Germline CDR1 is DFQATT and CDR2 is SNEGSKA (reference sequence). CDR3 nucleotide sequence: TGCAGTGCTAGAGATCCCGGCCTAGCGACGGTTGAGCAGTTCTTC. Residues: CSARDPGLATVEQFF.

V and J are TRBV6-6 and TRBJ2-7; D ambiguous. The germline gives CDR1 MNHNY, CDR2 SVGAGI (reference sequence). Between the trimmed V and J ends, which lost 0 bases and 3 bases, there was a span of 9 bases. The CDR3 covers 14 residues. The CDR3 bases are TGTGCCAGCAGTTACTCGCTGTCCCGCTACGAGCAGTACTTC. It translates to CASSYSLSRYEQYF.

The CDR3 spells CSARNPTGITETQYF. The CDR3 DNA sequence: TGCAGTGCTAGAAACCCGACTGGGATAACAGAGACCCAGTACTTC. This chain uses TRBV20-1 with TRBJ2-5; no reliable D call. Trimming cost V 2 bases and J 4 bases, with 17 bases left between them. Per the germline V gene, CDR1 is DFQATT and CDR2 is SNEGSKA (reference sequence). The length of the CDR3 is 15 residues.

The V and J genes are TRBV3-1 and TRBJ2-2, with TRBD1 matching over 9 bases. CDR1 and CDR2 (germline): LGHDT, YNNKEL (reference sequence). The CDR3 is 16 amino acids. The ends lost 1 base at V and 1 base at J; junction bases unmatched: 1. CDR3 nucleotides: TGTGCCAGCAGCCAAGCGGACAGGGGGAACACCGGGGAGCTGTTTTTT. Its translation is CASSQADRGNTGELFF.

The rearrangement links TRBV5-1 to TRBJ2-4; D is perhaps TRBD1 (5 bases). Germline V gene lookup returns CDR1 SGHRS and CDR2 YFSETQ. The CDR3 is 14 amino acids. Trimming left V 4 bases short and J 5 bases short, with 13 bases between. In nucleotides, the CDR3 is TGCGCCAGCAGCACACCGAGACAGCAAAACATTCAGTACTTC. Its translation: CASSTPRQQNIQYF.

The CDR3 DNA reads TGCGCCAGCAGCCTCCCCCTCCCTGTCGCTGAAGCTTTCTTT. Protein sequence: CASSLPLPVAEAFF. The rearrangement joins TRBV23-1 to TRBJ1-1; D remains unclear. TRBV23-1 is labeled an ORF, and its function is uncertain. Deletions cut 6 bases from V and 6 bases from J, with 17 bases between. CDR3 size: 14 residues.